The rows below give T cell receptor beta chains drawn from one sample of a study of CD8 T cells in ankylosing spondylitis. TCRdb reprocessed the 5' RACE reads with MiXCR, giving one entry per CDR3 protein. Here the sample spans 200,000 to 250,000 distinct CDR3 sequences, 8.2% being singletons. The specimen sequenced was blood, either unsorted or a sorted T cell fraction (not recorded which). These receptors were collected from a female donor with ankylosing spondylitis or in good health (not recorded which). The CDR3 runs from the conserved cysteine through the conserved F or W. D genes are given only for firm matches. The size field is filled for only some rows; it gives once, few, many or a size class.

CASSLGTGWREQYF	TGTGCCAGCAGTTTAGGGACAGGGTGGCGCGAGCAGTACTTC	many	TRBD1	TRBV12-3/TRBV12-4	TRBJ2-7
CSAAESGRLYSNQPQHF	TGCAGTGCAGCCGAATCGGGACGGCTCTATAGCAATCAGCCCCAGCATTTT	many	NA	TRBV20-1	TRBJ1-5
CALASGHNEQFF	TGTGCCTTAGCTAGCGGGCACAATGAGCAGTTCTTC	many	TRBD2	TRBV30	TRBJ2-1
CASSLRSGGNTIYF	TGCGCCAGCAGCCTTAGGTCCGGGGGAAACACCATATATTTT	many	NA	TRBV5-1	TRBJ1-3
CASSPSRTGQGETQYF	TGTGCCAGCAGCCCGAGCAGGACAGGGCAAGGGGAGACCCAGTACTTC	many	TRBD1	TRBV11-2	TRBJ2-5
CAISERSSYGYTF	TGTGCCATCAGTGAAAGGTCTAGCTATGGCTACACCTTC	many	NA	TRBV10-3	TRBJ1-2
CASSLVQGYYGYTF	TGTGCCAGCAGCTTGGTACAGGGATACTATGGCTACACCTTC	many	NA	TRBV5-6	TRBJ1-2
CASSLGPIYEQYF	TGTGCCAGCAGTTTAGGACCGATCTACGAGCAGTACTTC	many	NA	TRBV12-3/TRBV12-4	TRBJ2-7
CASSFSGAWDNEQFF	TGCGCCAGCAGCTTCTCAGGGGCTTGGGACAATGAGCAGTTCTTC	NA	NA	TRBV5-1	TRBJ2-1
CASSLMTGGRGTDTQYF	TGCGCCAGCAGCTTGATGACAGGGGGCCGAGGCACAGATACGCAGTATTTT	many	TRBD1	TRBV5-1	TRBJ2-3
CSAREPQGTIYQFF	TGCAGTGCTAGAGAACCACAGGGGACAATTTATCAGTTCTTC	many	TRBD1	TRBV20-1	TRBJ2-1
CCASITLSGSLSHNEQFF	TGCTGTGCTAGCATCACTCTTAGCGGGAGCCTCTCCCACAATGAGCAGTTCTTC	NA	TRBD2	TRBV20-1	TRBJ2-1
CASSQTGTVTSTDTQYF	TGTGCCAGTAGTCAAACCGGGACAGTAACTAGCACAGATACGCAGTATTTT	many	TRBD1	TRBV19	TRBJ2-3
CASAQSSYEQYF	TGTGCCAGCGCGCAGAGCTCCTACGAGCAGTACTTC	few	NA	TRBV12-3/TRBV12-4	TRBJ2-7
CASSAGTSGLDEQFF	TGTGCCAGCAGTGCGGGGACTAGCGGGCTCGATGAGCAGTTCTTC	many	TRBD2	TRBV2	TRBJ2-1
CSSSLGQYNEQFF	TGTTCCAGCAGCTTAGGCCAGTACAATGAGCAGTTCTTC	few	NA	TRBV7-6	TRBJ2-1
CASSQDPSRPEAFF	TGCGCCAGCAGCCAAGATCCCAGCAGGCCTGAAGCTTTCTTT	many	NA	TRBV4-1	TRBJ1-1
CASSLVRGRAETQYF	TGTGCCAGCAGCTTAGTACGGGGTAGGGCGGAGACCCAGTACTTC	NA	NA	TRBV7-2	TRBJ2-5
CASSLRERIYQETQYF	TGTGCCAGCAGCCTGCGGGAGCGGATATACCAAGAGACCCAGTACTTC	many	TRBD2	TRBV6-2/TRBV6-3	TRBJ2-5
CASSLPSGSETQYF	TGCGCCAGCAGCTTACCCTCGGGGTCAGAGACCCAGTACTTC	many	NA	TRBV5-1	TRBJ2-5
CACWTDPNEQFF	TGTGCCTGCTGGACGGACCCCAATGAGCAGTTCTTC	many	NA	TRBV6-5	TRBJ2-1
CSVRTGGFYEQYF	TGCAGCGTCCGGACAGGGGGTTTCTACGAGCAGTACTTC	many	TRBD1	TRBV29-1	TRBJ2-7
CASRDSGTNTEAFF	TGTGCCAGCAGAGACTCCGGGACTAACACTGAAGCTTTCTTT	few	NA	TRBV6-2/TRBV6-3	TRBJ1-1
CASSFGDGNYGYTF	TGCGCCAGCAGCTTTGGGGACGGTAACTATGGCTACACCTTC	many	NA	TRBV5-1	TRBJ1-2
CATSEGEDEQFF	TGTGCCACCAGTGAAGGGGAAGATGAGCAGTTCTTC	many	NA	TRBV15	TRBJ2-1
CSAEDSQGTEAFF	TGCAGCGCCGAAGACTCACAGGGAACTGAAGCTTTCTTT	many	NA	TRBV29-1	TRBJ1-1
CASTSPADTQYF	TGTGCCAGCACTTCACCAGCAGATACGCAGTATTTT	many	NA	TRBV7-6	TRBJ2-3
CASTAGASTDTQYF	TGTGCCAGTACGGCGGGGGCCAGCACAGATACGCAGTATTTT	many	NA	TRBV19	TRBJ2-3
CASSLPEVGGRYEQFF	TGTGCCAGCAGTTTGCCGGAGGTCGGCGGGAGATATGAGCAGTTCTTC	many	TRBD2	TRBV12-3/TRBV12-4	TRBJ2-1
CASSPRSTVTNGELFF	TGTGCCAGCTCACCACGATCGACAGTCACAAATGGGGAGCTGTTTTTT	NA	NA	TRBV18	TRBJ2-2
CSASPPMGTKAIEQFF	TGCAGTGCCTCCCCCCCAATGGGGACGAAAGCGATTGAGCAGTTCTTC	many	NA	TRBV20-1	TRBJ2-1
CASSLRGTGGTGELFF	TGTGCCAGCTCCCTTCGAGGGACAGGGGGCACCGGGGAGCTGTTTTTT	many	TRBD1	TRBV18	TRBJ2-2
CASRQEGLRGLSDEQFF	TGTGCCAGCAGACAAGAGGGACTCCGCGGCCTATCAGATGAGCAGTTCTTC	few	NA	TRBV6-2/TRBV6-3	TRBJ2-1
CSARDLMNTEAFF	TGCAGTGCTAGAGATTTGATGAACACTGAAGCTTTCTTT	many	NA	TRBV20-1	TRBJ1-1
CASSPQGAHQPQHF	TGTGCCAGCAGCCCACAGGGAGCCCACCAGCCCCAGCATTTT	many	NA	TRBV28	TRBJ1-5
CASSGYGLAGGHTGELFF	TGTGCCAGCAGCGGCTATGGACTAGCGGGAGGTCACACCGGGGAGCTGTTTTTT	many	TRBD2	TRBV9	TRBJ2-2
CASSFPPGLASRSYEQYF	TGTGCCAGCAGTTTCCCCCCGGGACTAGCGTCCCGCTCCTACGAGCAGTACTTC	many	TRBD2	TRBV12-3/TRBV12-4	TRBJ2-7
CASSPLGGRYNEQFF	TGTGCCAGCAGTCCCCTCGGCGGTCGATACAATGAGCAGTTCTTC	many	NA	TRBV6-2/TRBV6-3	TRBJ2-1
CASGRENTIYF	TGTGCCAGCGGACGAGAAAACACCATATATTTT	many	NA	TRBV2	TRBJ1-3
CASSFARGVGVDEQFF	TGTGCCAGCAGCTTCGCCCGGGGAGTAGGAGTGGATGAGCAGTTCTTC	many	NA	TRBV7-9	TRBJ2-1
CATSRGGRSADTQYF	TGTGCCACTAGCAGAGGTGGGCGCAGCGCAGATACGCAGTATTTT	many	NA	TRBV10-3	TRBJ2-3
CASSEVTANQPQHF	TGTGCCAGCAGTGAAGTAACAGCAAATCAGCCCCAGCATTTT	many	NA	TRBV6-1	TRBJ1-5
CASSPDGQVRDTEAFF	TGTGCCAGCAGTCCCGATGGACAGGTTAGAGACACTGAAGCTTTCTTT	many	TRBD1	TRBV12-3/TRBV12-4	TRBJ1-1
CASSYGSGQYEQYF	TGTGCCAGCAGTTACGGATCGGGACAGTACGAGCAGTACTTC	many	TRBD1	TRBV11-2	TRBJ2-7
CASSLGRERITDTQYF	TGTGCCAGCAGCTTAGGGCGGGAGAGAATCACAGATACGCAGTATTTT	NA	TRBD2	TRBV11-3	TRBJ2-3
CASSLLGQNTEAFF	TGTGCCAGCAGCCTATTAGGACAGAACACTGAAGCTTTCTTT	NA	NA	TRBV7-2	TRBJ1-1
CSVGSGGSIQYF	TGCAGCGTTGGATCAGGGGGTAGCATTCAGTACTTC	NA	TRBD1	TRBV29-1	TRBJ2-4
CATSVRAYEQYF	TGTGCCACCAGTGTCCGCGCGTACGAGCAGTACTTC	NA	NA	TRBV24-1	TRBJ2-7
CASSQDQGANYEQYF	TGCGCCAGCAGCCAGGACCAAGGAGCGAACTACGAGCAGTACTTC	many	NA	TRBV4-3	TRBJ2-7
CASSNRGARYQPQHF	TGTGCCAGCAGTAACAGGGGCGCGCGTTATCAGCCCCAGCATTTT	few	TRBD1	TRBV12-3/TRBV12-4	TRBJ1-5
CASSPREEAFF	TGTGCCAGCAGTCCCCGGGAGGAAGCTTTCTTT	NA	NA	TRBV12-3/TRBV12-4	TRBJ1-1
CSAIAEGFGTQYF	TGCAGTGCTATCGCCGAGGGGTTTGGTACGCAGTATTTT	many	NA	TRBV20-1	TRBJ2-3
CASSLIAGFLETQYF	TGTGCCAGCAGTTTAATAGCGGGGTTCCTAGAGACCCAGTACTTC	NA	TRBD2	TRBV6-5	TRBJ2-5
CASSQDRQPNTEAFF	TGCGCCAGCAGCCAAGACCGGCAGCCGAACACTGAAGCTTTCTTT	many	NA	TRBV4-3	TRBJ1-1
CASSPAPGADTQYF	TGTGCCAGCAGCCCCGCTCCGGGGGCAGATACGCAGTATTTT	many	NA	TRBV7-8	TRBJ2-3
CASSYGAEAFF	TGTGCCAGCAGTTACGGGGCAGAAGCTTTCTTT	many	NA	TRBV12-3/TRBV12-4	TRBJ1-1
CSAIGLAGYQETQYF	TGCAGTGCCATAGGACTAGCGGGTTACCAAGAGACCCAGTACTTC	many	TRBD2	TRBV20-1	TRBJ2-5